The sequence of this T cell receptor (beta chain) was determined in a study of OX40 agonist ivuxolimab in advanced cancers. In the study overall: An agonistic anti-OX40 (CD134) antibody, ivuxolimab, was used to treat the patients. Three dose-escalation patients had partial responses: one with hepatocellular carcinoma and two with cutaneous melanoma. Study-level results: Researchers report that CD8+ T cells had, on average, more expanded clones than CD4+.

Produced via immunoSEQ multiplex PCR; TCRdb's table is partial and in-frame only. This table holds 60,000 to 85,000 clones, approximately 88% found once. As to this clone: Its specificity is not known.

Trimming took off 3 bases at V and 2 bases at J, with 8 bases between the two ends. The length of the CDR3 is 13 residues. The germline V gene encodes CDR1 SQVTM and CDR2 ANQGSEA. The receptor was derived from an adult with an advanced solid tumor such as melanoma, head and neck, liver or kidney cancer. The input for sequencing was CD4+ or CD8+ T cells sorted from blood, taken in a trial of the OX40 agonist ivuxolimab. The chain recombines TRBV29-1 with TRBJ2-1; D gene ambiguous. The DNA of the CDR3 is TGCAGCGTTGACCCAAATACCTACAATGAGCAGTTCTTC. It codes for CSVDPNTYNEQFF.